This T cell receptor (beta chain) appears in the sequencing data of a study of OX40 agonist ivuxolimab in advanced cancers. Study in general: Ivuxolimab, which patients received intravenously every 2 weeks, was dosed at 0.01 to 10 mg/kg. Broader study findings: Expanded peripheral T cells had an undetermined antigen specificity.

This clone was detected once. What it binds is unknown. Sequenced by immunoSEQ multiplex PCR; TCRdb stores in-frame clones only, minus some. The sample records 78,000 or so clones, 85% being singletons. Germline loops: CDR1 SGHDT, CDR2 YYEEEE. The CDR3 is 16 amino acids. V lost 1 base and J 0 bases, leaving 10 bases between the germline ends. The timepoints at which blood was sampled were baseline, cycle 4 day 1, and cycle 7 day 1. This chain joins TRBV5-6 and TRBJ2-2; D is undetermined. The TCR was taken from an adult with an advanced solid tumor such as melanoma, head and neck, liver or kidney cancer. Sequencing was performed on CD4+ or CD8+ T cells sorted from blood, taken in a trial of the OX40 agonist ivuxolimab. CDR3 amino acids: CASSLRHTPNTGELFF. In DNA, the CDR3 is TGTGCCAGCAGCTTGCGTCACACCCCGAACACCGGGGAGCTGTTTTTT.